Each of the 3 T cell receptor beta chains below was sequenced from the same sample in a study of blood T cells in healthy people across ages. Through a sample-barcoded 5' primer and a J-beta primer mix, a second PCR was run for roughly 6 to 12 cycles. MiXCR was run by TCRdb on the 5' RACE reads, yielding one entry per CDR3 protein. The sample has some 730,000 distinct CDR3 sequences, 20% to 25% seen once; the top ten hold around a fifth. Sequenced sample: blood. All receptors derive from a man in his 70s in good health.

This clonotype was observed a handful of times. The CDR3 coding sequence is TGTGCCAGCAGTTTAGTGAGCGGGGGGTCCCACAGGGCCATTCAGTACTTC. It is translated as CASSLVSGGSHRAIQYF. The chain combines TRBV27 with TRBJ2-4; 9 positions agree with TRBD2. The CDR3 has 17 amino acids. CDR1 is MNHEY, CDR2 SMNVEV, per germline (reference sequence). V shed 2 bases and J 9 bases; nucleotides not matched to a gene: 14.

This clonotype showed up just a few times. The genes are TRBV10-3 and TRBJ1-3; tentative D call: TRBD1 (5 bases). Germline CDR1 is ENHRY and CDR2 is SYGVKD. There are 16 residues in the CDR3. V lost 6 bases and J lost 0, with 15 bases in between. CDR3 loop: CAISTFQGDSGNTIYF. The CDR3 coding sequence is TGTGCCATCAGCACGTTTCAGGGCGACTCTGGAAACACCATATATTTT.

Here the CDR3 reads CASRKAGDTQYF. As DNA, the CDR3 is TGTGCCAGCAGGAAGGCAGGAGATACGCAGTATTTT. The chain recombines TRBV6-5 with TRBJ2-3, with unresolved D. Trimming took 6 bases from V and 5 from J, leaving 9 bases between them. This CDR3 comprises 12 residues. Germline values: CDR1 MNHEY, CDR2 SVGAGI.